This T cell receptor (beta chain) is from a study of OX40 agonist ivuxolimab in advanced cancers. Looking at the study overall: One hepatocellular carcinoma and a couple of cutaneous melanoma patients partially responded.

Using immunoSEQ multiplex PCR, the repertoire was profiled, and TCRdb retains in-frame clones only, with some absent. Seen here are some 39,000 clones, nearly 90% observed once, and the top ten hold 13%. Germline CDR1 and CDR2: SGHRS and YFSETQ. The CDR3 sequence is 18 residues long. The V and J ends lost 4 bases and 3 bases, in that order; junction bases with no gene match: 11. The V gene is TRBV5-1, the J gene TRBJ2-3; TRBD2 agrees at 13 bases. The receptor's source is an adult with an advanced solid tumor such as melanoma, head and neck, liver or kidney cancer. This sample comprised CD4+ or CD8+ T cells sorted from blood, obtained in a trial of the OX40 agonist ivuxolimab. The CDR3 sequence: CASSPRRTSGSGTDTQYF. As DNA, the CDR3 is TGCGCCAGCAGCCCTCGTCGGACTAGCGGGAGTGGGACAGATACGCAGTATTTT.